One sample yielded the 20 T cell receptor beta chains listed below, sequenced in a study of T cell responses to AZD1222 COVID-19 vaccine. Clones were read by immunoSEQ multiplex PCR, and TCRdb kept only the in-frame ones, dropping some. The data contain 100,000 to 150,000 clones, 90% of them singletons. The source material was peripheral blood, sampled on day 0 of MenACWY control vaccination. The source of these receptors is an adult in good health.

This clone was counted once. V and J are TRBV25-1 and TRBJ2-7; 9 nucleotides align to TRBD1. The CDR3 is 15 residues long. The ends lost 1 base at V and 6 bases at J; junction bases unmatched: 7. Per germline, CDR1 MGHDK and CDR2 SYGVNS. The CDR3 coding sequence is TGTGCCAGCAGTGAATTCCGGGACAGGGATGGCGAGCAGTACTTC. As protein: CASSEFRDRDGEQYF.

The rearrangement uses TRBV6-5 and TRBJ1-2; 9 bases are a match to TRBD1. The trim removed 2 bases at V and 4 bases at J, leaving 5 bases unmatched. Germline CDR1 is MNHEY and CDR2 is SVGAGI. This CDR3 spans 15 amino acids. The CDR3 DNA follows: TGTGCCAGCAGTTACCGGGACAGGGCTAGCTATGGCTACACCTTC. Amino acids: CASSYRDRASYGYTF.

This clone was recorded once. This chain uses TRBV5-8 with TRBJ1-4, with 12 bases identical to TRBD1. The CDR3 consists of 16 residues. J gave up 3 bases and V 3 bases, and 3 bases lay outside the gene matches. Germline loops: CDR1 SGHTS, CDR2 YDEGEE. The CDR3 loop is CASSWGQGAANEKLFF. The DNA for the CDR3 is TGTGCCAGCAGCTGGGGACAGGGGGCCGCTAATGAAAAACTGTTTTTT.

The V call is TRBV6-5, the J call TRBJ2-7; no clear D. Trimming removed 7 bases from V and 1 base from J, with 11 bases in between. The germline CDR1 and CDR2 sequences are MNHEY and SVGAGI. CDR3 length equals 13 residues. The CDR3 is CASTSDGSYEQYF. DNA of the CDR3: TGTGCCAGCACCTCGGACGGTTCCTACGAGCAGTACTTC.

This chain joins TRBV28 and TRBJ1-1; no definite D call. CDR1 is MDHEN, CDR2 SYDVKM, per germline. The V end was cut by 4 bases, the J end by 0 bases, with 9 bases between. The CDR3 sequence is 14 residues long. CDR3: CASSSRHLNTEAFF. The CDR3 nucleotides read TGTGCCAGCAGTTCACGACACTTGAACACTGAAGCTTTCTTT.

The gene calls are TRBV3-1 (or the pseudogene TRBV3-2) and TRBJ2-6; D is ambiguous. Germline CDR1 and CDR2: LGHDT and YNNKEL (reference sequence). The V end was cut by 0 bases, the J end by 3 bases, with 15 bases between. There are 18 residues in the CDR3. The CDR3 sequence: CASSQDRLAFYGANVLTF. As DNA, the CDR3 is TGTGCCAGCAGCCAAGATCGATTAGCTTTCTATGGGGCCAACGTCCTGACTTTC.

The rearrangement uses TRBV12-3 or TRBV12-4 and TRBJ1-1; D ambiguous. The length of the CDR3 is 13 residues. V lost 7 bases and J lost 5, with 14 bases in between. CDR3 sequence reads: CASTFEVGTEAFF. The CDR3 nucleotides read TGTGCCAGCACCTTTGAGGTAGGGACTGAAGCTTTCTTT.

The V gene is TRBV7-6, the J gene TRBJ1-1, with D possibly being TRBD1 (6 bases). Germline V gene sequence: CDR1 SGHVS, CDR2 FNYEAQ. The CDR3 has 13 amino acids. The germline V and J ends were trimmed by 3 bases and 4 bases, with 9 bases remaining between them. The CDR3 spells CASSFGQITEAFF. The CDR3 coding sequence is TGTGCCAGCAGCTTTGGACAGATCACTGAAGCTTTCTTT.

The genes are TRBV6-4 and TRBJ1-5; TRBD1 might be the D (6 bases). V shed 4 bases and J shed 3 bases, with 19 bases lying between them. CDR1 and CDR2 from the germline V gene are MRHNA and SNTAGT. The CDR3 runs 17 residues. The CDR3 coding sequence is TGTGCCAGCAGTGGGATGGATGGGGGGCGGGACAATCAGCCCCAGCATTTT. The encoded protein is CASSGMDGGRDNQPQHF.

The chain uses TRBV3-1 (or the pseudogene TRBV3-2) and TRBJ2-6; D is uncertain. Germline-derived CDR1 and CDR2 are LGHDT and YNNKEL (reference sequence). This CDR3 is 17 amino acids long. Trimming left V 0 bases short and J 3 bases short, with 12 bases between. For the CDR3, the DNA is TGTGCCAGCAGCCAAGAGGGGTGGGTTGTTGGGGCCAACGTCCTGACTTTC. It specifies CASSQEGWVVGANVLTF.

The chain recombines TRBV19 with TRBJ1-5; D is possibly TRBD1 (6 bases). Trimming cost V 4 bases and J 6 bases, with 16 bases left between them. CDR3 length: 15 amino acids. Per the germline V gene, CDR1 is LNHDA and CDR2 is SQIVND (reference sequence). CDR3 sequence: CASSTEGVGGQPQHF. The CDR3 coding sequence is TGTGCCAGTAGTACGGAGGGGGTCGGGGGTCAGCCCCAGCATTTT.

In this sample, this clone turned up once. The rearrangement uses TRBV7-2 and TRBJ2-5, with D possibly matching TRBD1 (5 bases). Germline values: CDR1 SGHTA, CDR2 FQGNSA. V was pared by 6 bases and J by 5 bases, with 13 bases between. The CDR3 covers 13 residues. The CDR3 is CASRLSGSETQYF. CDR3 DNA sequence: TGTGCCAGCAGATTATCAGGGTCGGAGACCCAGTACTTC.

The chain recombines TRBV4-1 with TRBJ2-7; 7 bases map to TRBD1. V trimming: 6 bases; J trimming: 6 bases; junction bases outside the gene matches: 5. This CDR3 has 12 residues. CDR1 is MGHRA and CDR2 is YSYEKL in the germline V gene. CDR3 coding DNA: TGCGCCAGCAGAAACTCAGGGGGCGAGCAGTACTTC. Translating gives CASRNSGGEQYF.

The V and J genes are TRBV5-4 and TRBJ2-3; no clear D gene. The CDR3 consists of 14 residues. In germline, CDR1 is SGHNT, CDR2 YYREEE (reference sequence). The germline V and J ends were trimmed by 0 bases and 2 bases, with 7 bases remaining between them. The CDR3 is CASSLAHNTDTQYF. In DNA form, the CDR3 reads TGTGCCAGCAGCTTGGCGCACAACACAGATACGCAGTATTTT.

The chain links TRBV4-1 to TRBJ2-5; TRBD2 matches at 13 bases. The germline CDR1 and CDR2 sequences are MGHRA and YSYEKL. Trimming cost V 4 bases and J 7 bases; bases outside gene matches: 9. This CDR3 spans 16 amino acids. The CDR3 DNA sequence: TGCGCCAGCAGCCCCTTGCGACTAGCGGGAGGTGGGACCCAGTACTTC. Its translation: CASSPLRLAGGGTQYF.

The chain joins TRBV28 to TRBJ2-5; 7 nucleotides line up with TRBD2. From germline, CDR1 is MDHEN and CDR2 SYDVKM. The CDR3 has 16 residues. With 5 bases clipped from V and 3 bases from J, the junction kept 12 bases outside the gene matches. CDR3 sequence: CASSPSWGGIEETQYF. CDR3 in DNA: TGTGCCAGCAGTCCCAGCTGGGGGGGGATAGAAGAGACCCAGTACTTC.

The table lists this clone with a count of one. Here the CDR3 DNA reads TGTGCCAGCAGATTCTCGGTGGATCGGGGAACTGAAGCTTTCTTT. Its translation is CASRFSVDRGTEAFF. The chain has TRBV6-6 and TRBJ1-1, with D unresolved. The germline V gene encodes CDR1 MNHNY and CDR2 SVGAGI (reference sequence). The V end lost 6 bases, the J end lost 5 bases, and 19 bases lay between the germline ends. CDR3 size: 15 residues.

This chain joins TRBV4-3 and TRBJ2-3; the D gene is possibly TRBD1 (6 bases). The V gene lost 0 bases and the J gene lost 6 bases, with 10 bases spanning the gap. The CDR3 spans 14 residues. The germline gives CDR1 LGHNA, CDR2 YSLEER. This CDR3 reads CASSQDYRVDTQYF. The CDR3 DNA reads as TGCGCCAGCAGCCAAGATTACAGGGTGGATACGCAGTATTTT.

The V call is TRBV2, the J call TRBJ2-1, with D tentatively TRBD2 (5 bases). Germline V gene lookup returns CDR1 SNHLY and CDR2 FYNNEI. Trimming left V 3 bases short and J 0 bases short, with 18 bases between. This CDR3 has 18 residues. The CDR3 here is CASSDMRAGLGSYNEQFF. DNA of the CDR3: TGTGCCAGCAGTGATATGCGGGCGGGCCTAGGCTCCTACAATGAGCAGTTCTTC.

This clone appeared once. The chain's CDR3 is CASSLVTGGLTEAFF. CDR3 nucleotides: TGCGCCAGCAGCTTAGTAACAGGGGGCCTCACTGAAGCTTTCTTT. The chain couples TRBV5-1 to TRBJ1-1, with 9 bases lining up with TRBD1. There are 15 residues in the CDR3. V shed 2 bases and J 4 bases; nucleotides not matched to a gene: 6. Germline V lookup: CDR1 SGHRS, CDR2 YFSETQ.